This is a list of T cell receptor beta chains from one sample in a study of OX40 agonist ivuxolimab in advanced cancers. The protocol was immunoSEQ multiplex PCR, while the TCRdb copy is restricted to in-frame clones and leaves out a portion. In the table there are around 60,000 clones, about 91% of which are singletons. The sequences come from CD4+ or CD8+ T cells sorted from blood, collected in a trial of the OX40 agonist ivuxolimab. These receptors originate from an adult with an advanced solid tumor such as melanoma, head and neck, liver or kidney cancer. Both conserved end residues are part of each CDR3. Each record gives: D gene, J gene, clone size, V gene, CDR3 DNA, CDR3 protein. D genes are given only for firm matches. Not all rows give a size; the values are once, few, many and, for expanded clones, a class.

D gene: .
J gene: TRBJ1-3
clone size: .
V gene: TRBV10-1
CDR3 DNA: TGCGCCAGCACTGGACCGGAAAACACCATATATTTT
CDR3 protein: CASTGPENTIYF

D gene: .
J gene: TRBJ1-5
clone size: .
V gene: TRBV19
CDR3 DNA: TGTGCCAGTAGTATACCATCTGGGAGGCAGCCCCAGCATTTT
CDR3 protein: CASSIPSGRQPQHF

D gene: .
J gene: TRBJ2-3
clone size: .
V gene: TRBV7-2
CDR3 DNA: TGTGCCAGCAGCTATAGATTACTAGGGAGCACAGATACGCAGTATTTT
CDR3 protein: CASSYRLLGSTDTQYF

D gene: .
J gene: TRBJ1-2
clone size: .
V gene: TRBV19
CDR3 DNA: TGTGCCAGTAGTTATCGGGGAGGAAGTGGCTACACCTTC
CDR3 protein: CASSYRGGSGYTF

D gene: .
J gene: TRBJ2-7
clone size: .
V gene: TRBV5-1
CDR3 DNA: TGCGCCAGCAGCTTGGGCTGGGACGAGCAGTACTTC
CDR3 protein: CASSLGWDEQYF

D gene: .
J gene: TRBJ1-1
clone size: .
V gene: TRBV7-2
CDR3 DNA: TGTGCCAGCAGACCCCAGCCCCTTGGGCACACTGAAGCTTTCTTT
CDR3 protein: CASRPQPLGHTEAFF

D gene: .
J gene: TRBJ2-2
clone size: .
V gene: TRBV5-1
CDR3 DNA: TGCGCCAGCAGCGTGGGGAACACCGGGGAGCTGTTTTTT
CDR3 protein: CASSVGNTGELFF

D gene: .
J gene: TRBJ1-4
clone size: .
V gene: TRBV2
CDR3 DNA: TGTGCCAGCAGTGATGTGGGGGGGGCGGCTAATGAAAAACTGTTTTTT
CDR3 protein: CASSDVGGAANEKLFF

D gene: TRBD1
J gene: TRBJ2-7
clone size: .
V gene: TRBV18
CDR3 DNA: TGTGCCAGCTCACCACTCCGGGACAGATCCTACGAGCAGTACTTC
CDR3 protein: CASSPLRDRSYEQYF

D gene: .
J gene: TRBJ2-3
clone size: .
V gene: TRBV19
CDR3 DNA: TGTGCCAGTAGTATCTGTGCAGATACGCAGTATTTT
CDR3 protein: CASSICADTQYF

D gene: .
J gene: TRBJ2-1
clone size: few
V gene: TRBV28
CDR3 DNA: TGTGCCAGCAGCCGAGATCCATCTCCTGAGCAGTTCTTC
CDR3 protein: CASSRDPSPEQFF

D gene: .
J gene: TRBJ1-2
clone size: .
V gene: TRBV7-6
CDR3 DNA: TGTGCCAGCAGCCCAGGGGAGGGTGGCTACACCTTC
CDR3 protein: CASSPGEGGYTF

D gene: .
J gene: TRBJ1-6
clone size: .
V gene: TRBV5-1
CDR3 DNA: TGCGCCAGCAGCCTGGGAGGGACTGCCTATAATTCACCCCTCCACTTT
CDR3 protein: CASSLGGTAYNSPLHF

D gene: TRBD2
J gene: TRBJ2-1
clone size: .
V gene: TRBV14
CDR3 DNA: TGTGCCAGCAGCCAGTCTAGGGGACTAGGTGAGCAGTTCTTC
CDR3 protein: CASSQSRGLGEQFF

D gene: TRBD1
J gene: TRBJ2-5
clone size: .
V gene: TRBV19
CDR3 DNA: TGTGCCAGTAGTATCCGAGACAGGGGATTTGGAGAGACCCAGTACTTC
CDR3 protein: CASSIRDRGFGETQYF

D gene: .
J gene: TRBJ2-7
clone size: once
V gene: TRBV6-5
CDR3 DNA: TGTGCCAGCAGTAACGGGATTATCCCCTACGAGCAGTACTTC
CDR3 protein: CASSNGIIPYEQYF

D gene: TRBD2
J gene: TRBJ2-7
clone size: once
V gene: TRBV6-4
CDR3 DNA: TGTGCCACCCAGACTAGCGGGTCCTACGAGCAGTACTTC
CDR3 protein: CATQTSGSYEQYF

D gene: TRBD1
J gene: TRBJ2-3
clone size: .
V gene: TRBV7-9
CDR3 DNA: TGTGCCAGCAGCTCAGACACAGGGGTTAATTTAGATACGCAGTATTTT
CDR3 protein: CASSSDTGVNLDTQYF

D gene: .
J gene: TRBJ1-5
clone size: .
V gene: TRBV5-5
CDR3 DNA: TGTGCCAGCAGCTTGACTCCAGGTCTGAGCAATCAGCCCCAGCATTTT
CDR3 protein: CASSLTPGLSNQPQHF

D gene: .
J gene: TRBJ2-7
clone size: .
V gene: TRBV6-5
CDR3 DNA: TGTGCCAGCAGCCTGCACAGATTCCTCCACGAGCAGTACTTC
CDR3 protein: CASSLHRFLHEQYF

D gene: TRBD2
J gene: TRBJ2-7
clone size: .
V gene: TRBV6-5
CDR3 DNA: TGTGCCAGCAGTCCCCGGCAAGCGGGATCCTACGAGCAGTACTTC
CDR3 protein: CASSPRQAGSYEQYF

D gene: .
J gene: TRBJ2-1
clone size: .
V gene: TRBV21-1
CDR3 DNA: TGTGCCAGCGGCAGGACTAGCGGACAGTTCTTC
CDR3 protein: CASGRTSGQFF

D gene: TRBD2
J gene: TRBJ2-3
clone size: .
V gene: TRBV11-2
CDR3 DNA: TGTGCCAGCAGCTTACGTCTAGCGGGTATCACAGATACGCAGTATTTT
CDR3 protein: CASSLRLAGITDTQYF

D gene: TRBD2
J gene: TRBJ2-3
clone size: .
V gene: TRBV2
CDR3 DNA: TGTGCCAGCAGTGAGCTAGCGGGACGCACAGATACGCAGTATTTT
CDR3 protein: CASSELAGRTDTQYF

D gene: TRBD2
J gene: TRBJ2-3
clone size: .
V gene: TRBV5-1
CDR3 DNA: TGCGCCAGCCAGAGGACTAGCTCGTTGGGTTCAGATACGCAGTATTTT
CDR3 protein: CASQRTSSLGSDTQYF

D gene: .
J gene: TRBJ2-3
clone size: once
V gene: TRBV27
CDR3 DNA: TGTGCCAGCAGTTTGGCCCGGCGAGTTGGGAGAGATACGCAGTATTTT
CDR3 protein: CASSLARRVGRDTQYF